The next 27 T cell receptor beta chains were all read from a single sample in a study of cytomegalovirus exposure and HLA in healthy donors. The table came from immunoSEQ multiplex PCR; TCRdb's copy has only in-frame clones and leaves some out. The sample records 130,000 to 150,000 clones, about four fifths being singletons. The source material was PBMCs. Receptor source: a young woman in good health and CMV-seronegative.

The V and J genes are TRBV19 and TRBJ2-7, with 9 bases matching TRBD1. After removal of 8 bases from V and 7 bases from J, the junction contained 9 bases not matched to a gene. The CDR3 sequence is 13 residues long. Germline V gives CDR1 LNHDA, CDR2 SQIVND (reference sequence). CDR3 in DNA: TGTGCCAGTTCGACAGGGGGGCTACTGGAGCAGTACTTC. This encodes CASSTGGLLEQYF.

The chain is built from TRBV7-2 and TRBJ1-2; D might be TRBD1 (6 bases). The CDR3 spans 15 residues. Germline CDR1 is SGHTA and CDR2 is FQGNSA. The V end was cut by 5 bases, the J end by 2 bases, with 15 bases between. The CDR3 DNA reads as TGTGCCAGCAGCCGGAACGTGGGGGCCAACTATGGCTACACCTTC. As protein: CASSRNVGANYGYTF.

This chain uses TRBV28 with TRBJ2-7; a weak D match, TRBD1 (5 bases). In germline, CDR1 is MDHEN, CDR2 SYDVKM. CDR3 length: 12 residues. Trimming removed 7 bases at V and 2 bases at J, with 9 bases between. CDR3 DNA sequence: TGTGCCAGCACGAAGGGGACCTACGAGCAGTACTTC. It yields the protein CASTKGTYEQYF.

J is TRBJ2-1 and V is TRBV7-2, with 7 nucleotides matching TRBD2. Trimming at V came to 7 bases and at J to 2 bases, leaving 11 bases not matched to a gene. Germline V gene data show CDR1 as SGHTA and CDR2 as FQGNSA. CDR3 length: 16 amino acids. CDR3 protein: CASTLVGSGAYNEQFF. CDR3 sequence (DNA): TGTGCCAGCACCCTTGTCGGAAGCGGGGCCTACAATGAGCAGTTCTTC.

This clone has more than one count but fewer than ten. The chain is built from TRBV2 and TRBJ2-7, with D maybe TRBD2 (6 bases). V shed 0 bases and J shed 2 bases, with 8 bases lying between them. CDR3 length: 14 residues. The germline V gene encodes CDR1 SNHLY and CDR2 FYNNEI. This chain's CDR3 is CASSEAGGTYEQYF. The CDR3 region has the DNA TGTGCCAGCAGTGAAGCGGGGGGAACCTACGAGCAGTACTTC. The whole variable domain, filled in from reference TRBV2 and TRBJ2-7, reads EPEVTQTPSHQVTQMGQEVILRCVPISNHLYFYWYRQILGQKVEFLVSFYNNEISEKSEIFDDQFSVERPDGSNFTLKIRSTKLEDSAMYFCASSEAGGTYEQYFGPGTRLTVT.

V and J are TRBV9 and TRBJ2-1; TRBD1 matches at 9 bases. V was pared by 4 bases and J by 1 base, with 9 bases of the junction left unmatched. The CDR3 is 17 amino acids. Germline lookup yields CDR1 SGDLS and CDR2 YYNGEE. The CDR3 is CASSPTGGPWSYNEQFF. The CDR3 nucleotides are TGTGCCAGCAGCCCCACAGGGGGCCCGTGGTCCTACAATGAGCAGTTCTTC. The entire variable domain, with the rest obtained from reference TRBV9 and TRBJ2-1, is as follows: DSGVTQTPKHLITATGQRVTLRCSPRSGDLSVYWYQQSLDQGLQFLIQYYNGEERAKGNILERFSAQQFPDLHSELNLSSLELGDSALYFCASSPTGGPWSYNEQFFGPGTRLTVL.

The chain has TRBV5-1 and TRBJ1-5, with 8 nucleotides matching TRBD1. Germline trimming cut 4 bases from V and 5 bases from J; bases unmatched to any gene: 8. This CDR3 spans 15 amino acids. Germline V lookup: CDR1 SGHRS, CDR2 YFSETQ. Written as DNA, the CDR3 is TGCGCCAGCAGCGCCGGGACAGGAGGGTATCAGCCCCAGCATTTT. Protein: CASSAGTGGYQPQHF.

The rearrangement links TRBV7-8 to TRBJ1-2; D not resolved. Germline assignment: CDR1 SGHVS and CDR2 FQNEAQ. The CDR3 loop spans 13 amino acids. Trimming removed 2 bases from V and 2 bases from J, with 6 bases in between. The CDR3 region has the DNA TGTGCCAGCAGCTTACAGACAAACTATGGCTACACCTTC. Translated, it gives CASSLQTNYGYTF.

The chain uses TRBV7-3 and TRBJ1-1; D is undetermined. There are 12 residues in the CDR3. Germline V gene data show CDR1 as SGHTA and CDR2 as FQGTGA. V lost 5 bases and J lost 1, with 5 bases in between. In DNA, the CDR3 is TGTGCCAGCAGCGAAGCGAACACTGAAGCTTTCTTT. As protein: CASSEANTEAFF.

J is TRBJ2-7 and V is TRBV5-1, with 7 bases that match TRBD1. Trimming removed 10 bases from V and 6 bases from J; junction bases left unmatched: 13. Germline CDR1 is SGHRS and CDR2 is YFSETQ. This CDR3 spans 13 amino acids. The CDR3 region is CAGARDSVSEQYF. The CDR3 nucleotides are TGCGCCGGGGCCCGGGACAGCGTGTCCGAGCAGTACTTC. The full variable domain, completed using reference TRBV5-1 and TRBJ2-7, is KAGVTQTPRYLIKTRGQQVTLSCSPISGHRSVSWYQQTPGQGLQFLFEYFSETQRNKGNFPGRFSGRQFSNSRSEMNVSTLELGDSALYLCAGARDSVSEQYFGPGTRLTVT.

On this clone itself: Other DNA sequences in this sample translate to the same CDR3. V and J are TRBV5-1 and TRBJ2-1, with TRBD2 identical over 8 bases. The CDR3 extends over 16 amino acids. With V trimmed by 1 base and J by 4 bases, 7 bases remained unmatched. CDR1 and CDR2 (germline): SGHRS, YFSETQ. The CDR3 here is CASSLTSGGTYNEQFF. CDR3 sequence (DNA): TGCGCCAGCAGCTTGACCAGCGGGGGAACATACAATGAGCAGTTCTTC.

This clone is a singleton in its sample. The chain combines TRBV27 with TRBJ1-1; D gene uncertain. CDR3 length: 14 residues. Per germline, CDR1 MNHEY and CDR2 SMNVEV (reference sequence). Deletions cut 5 bases from V and 1 base from J, with 11 bases between. CDR3 amino acids: CASSPTRQNTEAFF. Written as DNA, the CDR3 is TGTGCCAGCAGTCCGACGAGGCAGAACACTGAAGCTTTCTTT.

The gene calls are TRBV30 and TRBJ2-2, with D maybe TRBD1 (5 bases). Trimming pared 2 bases from V and 3 bases from J, leaving 7 bases between. The germline gives CDR1 GTSNPN, CDR2 SVGIG (reference sequence). The CDR3 length is 13 residues. This chain's CDR3 is CAWSRGDTGELFF. For the CDR3, the DNA is TGTGCCTGGAGTAGGGGTGACACCGGGGAGCTGTTTTTT.

The chain is built from TRBV6-5 and TRBJ1-6, with a tentative D call TRBD1 (5 bases). The germline V gene encodes CDR1 MNHEY and CDR2 SVGAGI. This CDR3 comprises 16 residues. V was clipped by 0 bases and J by 5 bases, with 11 bases between them. CDR3: CASSYSRTTDNSPLHF. The CDR3 DNA sequence: TGTGCCAGCAGTTACTCGAGGACAACCGATAATTCACCCCTCCACTTT.

The V gene is TRBV6-5, the J gene TRBJ1-5, with 7 nucleotides matching TRBD1. The junction had 2 bases not matched to a gene; V was cut back by 6 bases and J by 0 bases. The CDR3 runs 14 residues. Germline V CDR1 and CDR2: MNHEY, SVGAGI. The chain's CDR3 is CASRGDSSNQPQHF. CDR3 coding DNA: TGTGCCAGCAGGGGGGACAGTAGCAATCAGCCCCAGCATTTT.

The V call is TRBV18, the J call TRBJ2-1; D might be TRBD1 (5 bases). This CDR3 has 15 residues. From germline, CDR1 is KGHSH and CDR2 LQKENI. V shed 5 bases and J shed 2 bases, with 13 bases lying between them. This CDR3 reads CASSREQATYNEQFF. The CDR3 DNA sequence: TGTGCCAGCTCAAGAGAACAGGCCACCTACAATGAGCAGTTCTTC.

The V and J genes are TRBV2 and TRBJ2-1; weak D call: TRBD2 (6 bases). Germline loops: CDR1 SNHLY, CDR2 FYNNEI. V lost 6 bases, J lost 0 bases, and 12 bases lay in between. The CDR3 consists of 15 residues. The CDR3 region has the DNA TGTGCCAGCAGATCGGGAGTTGGCTCCTACAATGAGCAGTTCTTC. It translates to CASRSGVGSYNEQFF.

This clone was detected a few times. The gene calls are TRBV11-2 and TRBJ2-7; TRBD2 is a possible D gene (5 bases). This CDR3 is built from 14 residues. From germline, CDR1 is SGHAT and CDR2 FQNNGV. V was trimmed by 2 bases and J by 3 bases, leaving 11 bases between them. In DNA form, the CDR3 reads TGTGCCAGCAGCTTAATTCCGGGATACTACGAGCAGTACTTC. Protein sequence: CASSLIPGYYEQYF.

This sequence joins TRBV5-1 and TRBJ2-3, with TRBD2 identical over 10 bases. Germline-derived CDR1 and CDR2 are SGHRS and YFSETQ. With 0 bases clipped from V and 3 bases from J, the junction kept 4 bases outside the gene matches. The CDR3 extends over 16 amino acids. The DNA for the CDR3 is TGCGCCAGCAGCTTGGCCCTAGCGGGGGATACAGATACGCAGTATTTT. This encodes CASSLALAGDTDTQYF. The variable domain in full, completed from reference TRBV5-1 and TRBJ2-3, reads KAGVTQTPRYLIKTRGQQVTLSCSPISGHRSVSWYQQTPGQGLQFLFEYFSETQRNKGNFPGRFSGRQFSNSRSEMNVSTLELGDSALYLCASSLALAGDTDTQYFGPGTRLTVL.

The genes are TRBV5-6 and TRBJ1-1; D uncertain. The length of the CDR3 is 13 residues. V lost 4 bases and J 5 bases, leaving 12 bases between the germline ends. The germline gives CDR1 SGHDT, CDR2 YYEEEE. Written as DNA, the CDR3 is TGTGCCAGCAGCCCCTCCCGGTGGACTGAAGCTTTCTTT. Its protein is CASSPSRWTEAFF. The full variable domain, its missing parts supplied by reference TRBV5-6 and TRBJ1-1, is DAGVTQSPTHLIKTRGQQVTLRCSPKSGHDTVSWYQQALGQGPQFIFQYYEEEERQRGNFPDRFSGHQFPNYSSELNVNALLLGDSALYLCASSPSRWTEAFFGQGTRLTVV.

The chain couples TRBV27 to TRBJ2-5, with TRBD2 matching over 13 bases. Germline CDR1 is MNHEY and CDR2 is SMNVEV (reference sequence). The CDR3 sequence is 16 residues long. V dropped 6 bases and J dropped 5; count of bases not matched to a gene: 9. The CDR3 DNA reads as TGTGCCAGCAGAGGACTAGCGGGGGTCGGGAGGGAGACCCAGTACTTC. This translates into CASRGLAGVGRETQYF.

The chain combines TRBV7-8 with TRBJ2-5; 14 bases fit TRBD2. Germline V CDR1 and CDR2: SGHVS, FQNEAQ. V was pared by 4 bases and J by 2 bases, with 6 bases of the junction left unmatched. The CDR3 is 17 amino acids. The CDR3 loop reads CASSSGLAGGEQETQYF. DNA of the CDR3: TGTGCCAGCAGCTCTGGACTAGCGGGGGGTGAGCAAGAGACCCAGTACTTC.

As DNA, the CDR3 is TGTGCCAGCAGTCCTGGAGGGACGCCACAGCCCCAGCATTTT. It codes for CASSPGGTPQPQHF. This sequence joins TRBV28 and TRBJ1-5; perhaps TRBD1 as D (5 bases). The CDR3 extends over 14 amino acids. Trimming removed 5 bases at V and 7 bases at J, with 15 bases between. In germline, CDR1 is MDHEN, CDR2 SYDVKM.

This sequence joins TRBV5-5 and TRBJ1-4, with D perhaps matching TRBD1 (5 bases). The V gene lost 2 bases and the J gene lost 0 bases, with 14 bases spanning the gap. CDR1 and CDR2 (germline): SGHKS, YYEKEE (reference sequence). The CDR3 loop spans 17 amino acids. The CDR3: CASSFPGVQATNEKLFF. As DNA, the CDR3 is TGTGCCAGCAGCTTTCCCGGCGTACAGGCAACTAATGAAAAACTGTTTTTT. Drawing the rest from reference TRBV5-5 and TRBJ1-4, the complete variable domain is DAGVTQSPTHLIKTRGQQVTLRCSPISGHKSVSWYQQVLGQGPQFIFQYYEKEERGRGNFPDRFSARQFPNYSSELNVNALLLGDSALYLCASSFPGVQATNEKLFFGSGTQLSVL.

V and J are TRBV4-1 and TRBJ2-5, with D possibly being TRBD2 (7 bases). The CDR3 spans 15 residues. V was pared by 1 base and J by 5 bases, with 14 bases between. The V gene's germline CDR1 is MGHRA and CDR2 YSYEKL. The CDR3 reads CASSQGFGGRETQYF. CDR3 nucleotide sequence: TGCGCCAGCAGCCAAGGATTCGGGGGGCGGGAGACCCAGTACTTC.

The rearrangement uses TRBV5-6 and TRBJ1-2; weak D call: TRBD1 (6 bases). The CDR3 spans 13 residues. Germline values: CDR1 SGHDT, CDR2 YYEEEE. Trimming cost V 4 bases and J 2 bases, with 9 bases left between them. The CDR3 region is CASSVQGNYGYTF. The CDR3 nucleotides read TGTGCCAGCAGCGTACAGGGAAACTATGGCTACACCTTC.

The chain employs TRBV7-2 and TRBJ1-1, with TRBD1 matching over 7 bases. The CDR3 has 14 amino acids. J lost 1 base, V lost 5 bases, and 4 bases had no gene match. Germline V lookup: CDR1 SGHTA, CDR2 FQGNSA. The CDR3, as DNA: TGTGCCAGCAGCATCCGACAGGGGAACACTGAAGCTTTCTTT. Its translation is CASSIRQGNTEAFF.